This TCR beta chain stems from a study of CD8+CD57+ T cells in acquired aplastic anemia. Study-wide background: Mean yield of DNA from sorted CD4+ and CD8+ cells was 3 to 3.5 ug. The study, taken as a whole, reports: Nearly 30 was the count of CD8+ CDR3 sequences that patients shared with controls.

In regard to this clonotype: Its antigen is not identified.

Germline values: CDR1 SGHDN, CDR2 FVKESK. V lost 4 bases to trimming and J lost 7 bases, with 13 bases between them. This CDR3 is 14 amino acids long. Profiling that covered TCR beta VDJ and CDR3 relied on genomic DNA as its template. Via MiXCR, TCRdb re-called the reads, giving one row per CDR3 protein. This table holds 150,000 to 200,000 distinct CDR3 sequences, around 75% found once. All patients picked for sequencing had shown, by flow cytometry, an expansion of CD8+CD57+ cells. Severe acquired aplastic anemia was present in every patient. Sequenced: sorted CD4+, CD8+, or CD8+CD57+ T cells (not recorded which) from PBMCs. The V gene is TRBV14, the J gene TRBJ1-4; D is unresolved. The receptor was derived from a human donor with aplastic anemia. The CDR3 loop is CASSLGGGSEKLFF. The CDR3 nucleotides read TGTGCCAGCAGCCTAGGAGGAGGGAGTGAAAAACTGTTTTTT.